This T cell receptor beta chain was obtained from a study of OX40 agonist ivuxolimab in advanced cancers. Points from the study as a whole: Relatively little clonal expansion, among the lowest observed, appeared in partial responders at 0.1-3.0 mg/kg. The CD4+ and CD8+ T cells in the blood had expanded clonally by week 6 at 0.1 to 3.0 mg/kg.

Anyone with autoimmune disease history or systemic immunosuppression was excluded. Using immunoSEQ multiplex PCR, the repertoire was profiled, and TCRdb retains in-frame clones only, with some absent. The table lists 42,000 or so clones, approximately 75% of them singletons. Of note for this clone: Its antigen is unknown.

Germline loops: CDR1 MNHEY, CDR2 SVGAGI. The CDR3 has 15 residues. Trimming removed 6 bases from V and 3 bases from J; junction bases left unmatched: 4. V usage is TRBV6-5 and J usage is TRBJ2-2; TRBD2 matches at 10 bases. This sequence was found in an adult with an advanced solid tumor such as melanoma, head and neck, liver or kidney cancer. The sequences come from CD4+ or CD8+ T cells sorted from blood, collected in a trial of the OX40 agonist ivuxolimab. CDR3 DNA: TGTGCCAGCAGCCGACTAGCGGGTGACACCGGGGAGCTGTTTTTT. The encoded protein is CASSRLAGDTGELFF.